The rows below give T cell receptor beta chains drawn from one sample of a study of shared clonotypes between healthy human individuals. TCRdb's copy holds only in-frame clones and misses some; the assay was immunoSEQ multiplex PCR. The table shows just over 2,000,000 clones, with roughly 94% occurring only once. Sequenced: naive CD4+ T cells sorted from blood. These receptors all come from a man in his late teens or twenties in good health. Each CDR3 is given with its conserved first and last residue. The order of the fields is D gene, clone size, V gene, J gene, CDR3 protein, CDR3 DNA. D genes are given only for firm matches. Expanded clones are given a class, and other clones once, few, many or no size at all.

d_call: NA; clone_size: NA; v_call: TRBV4-1; j_call: TRBJ2-2; cdr3_aa: CASSQTNSAGLTGELFF; cdr3_nt: TGCGCCAGCAGCCAAACTAACAGCGCCGGACTAACCGGGGAGCTGTTTTTT
d_call: NA; clone_size: NA; v_call: TRBV6-5; j_call: TRBJ2-3; cdr3_aa: CASSYGLAGTDTQYF; cdr3_nt: TGTGCCAGCAGTTATGGCCTAGCTGGCACAGATACGCAGTATTTT
d_call: NA; clone_size: NA; v_call: TRBV21-1; j_call: TRBJ2-7; cdr3_aa: CASSKGQGAPYEQYF; cdr3_nt: TGTGCCAGCAGCAAAGGCCAGGGGGCCCCCTACGAGCAGTACTTC
d_call: TRBD1; clone_size: NA; v_call: TRBV30; j_call: TRBJ1-2; cdr3_aa: CAYQGDRVKSGYGYTF; cdr3_nt: TGTGCCTACCAAGGGGACAGGGTGAAAAGCGGCTATGGCTACACCTTC
d_call: NA; clone_size: NA; v_call: TRBV5-8; j_call: TRBJ1-1; cdr3_aa: CASSLKDRVTEAFF; cdr3_nt: TGTGCCAGCAGCTTGAAAGACCGTGTCACTGAAGCTTTCTTT
d_call: NA; clone_size: NA; v_call: TRBV4-1; j_call: TRBJ1-6; cdr3_aa: CASSQEDDRRFGRRLHF; cdr3_nt: TGCGCCAGCAGCCAAGAGGATGACAGGCGGTTTGGTAGGCGCCTCCACTTT
d_call: NA; clone_size: NA; v_call: TRBV5-1; j_call: TRBJ1-2; cdr3_aa: CASSLRSAGNGYTF; cdr3_nt: TGCGCCAGCAGCTTGAGGTCGGCAGGGAATGGCTACACCTTC
d_call: NA; clone_size: once; v_call: TRBV10-3; j_call: TRBJ1-2; cdr3_aa: CATWTETNYGYTF; cdr3_nt: TGTGCCACCTGGACAGAAACTAACTATGGCTACACCTTC
d_call: NA; clone_size: NA; v_call: TRBV6-5; j_call: TRBJ2-5; cdr3_aa: CASSYSLGLGETQYF; cdr3_nt: TGTGCCAGCAGTTACTCGCTGGGGCTCGGGGAGACCCAGTACTTC
d_call: TRBD1; clone_size: NA; v_call: TRBV5-4; j_call: TRBJ2-5; cdr3_aa: CASSPDRGYQETQYF; cdr3_nt: TGTGCCAGCAGTCCGGACAGGGGGTATCAAGAGACCCAGTACTTC
d_call: TRBD2; clone_size: NA; v_call: TRBV11-2; j_call: TRBJ2-3; cdr3_aa: CASSTRLARDTQYF; cdr3_nt: TGTGCCAGCAGCACCCGACTAGCCAGGGATACGCAGTATTTT
d_call: TRBD1; clone_size: NA; v_call: TRBV11-2; j_call: TRBJ1-4; cdr3_aa: CASRRDRGEKLFF; cdr3_nt: TGTGCCAGCAGAAGGGACAGGGGTGAAAAACTGTTTTTT
d_call: TRBD2; clone_size: once; v_call: TRBV5-1; j_call: TRBJ2-5; cdr3_aa: CASSWEGETQYF; cdr3_nt: TGCGCCAGCAGCTGGGAGGGAGAGACCCAGTACTTC
d_call: TRBD2; clone_size: NA; v_call: TRBV11-3; j_call: TRBJ2-3; cdr3_aa: CASSSRTGTRKYF; cdr3_nt: TGTGCCAGCAGCTCTCGCACCGGGACTAGGAAGTATTTT
d_call: NA; clone_size: once; v_call: TRBV2; j_call: TRBJ2-7; cdr3_aa: CASRMGVYEQYF; cdr3_nt: TGTGCCAGCAGAATGGGTGTATACGAGCAGTACTTC
d_call: NA; clone_size: NA; v_call: TRBV5-1; j_call: TRBJ2-3; cdr3_aa: CASSRPETDTQYF; cdr3_nt: TGCGCCAGCAGCCGTCCGGAGACAGATACGCAGTATTTT
d_call: NA; clone_size: NA; v_call: TRBV7-8; j_call: TRBJ2-7; cdr3_aa: CASSPHLDPRYYEQYF; cdr3_nt: TGTGCCAGCAGCCCTCACTTGGACCCACGGTACTACGAGCAGTACTTC
d_call: NA; clone_size: NA; v_call: TRBV7-2; j_call: TRBJ1-2; cdr3_aa: CASSLDGADSTRYGYTF; cdr3_nt: TGTGCCAGCAGCTTAGATGGTGCGGACAGCACTCGGTATGGCTACACCTTC
d_call: NA; clone_size: NA; v_call: TRBV30; j_call: TRBJ1-4; cdr3_aa: CAWSSGGGGEKLFF; cdr3_nt: TGTGCCTGGAGTTCCGGGGGGGGAGGCGAAAAACTGTTTTTT
d_call: NA; clone_size: NA; v_call: TRBV6-5; j_call: TRBJ1-2; cdr3_aa: CASSPASGGKGGYTF; cdr3_nt: TGTGCCAGCAGTCCCGCGTCCGGGGGGAAGGGTGGCTACACCTTC
d_call: NA; clone_size: once; v_call: TRBV20-1; j_call: TRBJ2-3; cdr3_aa: CSAPSTDTQYF; cdr3_nt: TGCAGTGCACCCTCCACAGATACGCAGTATTTT
d_call: NA; clone_size: once; v_call: TRBV21-1; j_call: TRBJ2-3; cdr3_aa: CASSKNGTESTDTQYF; cdr3_nt: TGTGCCAGCAGCAAAAATGGGACAGAAAGCACAGATACGCAGTATTTT
d_call: TRBD2; clone_size: NA; v_call: TRBV27; j_call: TRBJ2-7; cdr3_aa: CASSRGGIAGGEQYF; cdr3_nt: TGTGCCAGCAGTCGGGGGGGAATAGCGGGAGGCGAGCAGTACTTC
d_call: NA; clone_size: NA; v_call: TRBV6-6; j_call: TRBJ1-1; cdr3_aa: CASSFLGTAFF; cdr3_nt: TGTGCCAGCAGTTTTTTAGGTACGGCTTTCTTT
d_call: TRBD1; clone_size: few; v_call: TRBV5-1; j_call: TRBJ2-7; cdr3_aa: CASRPLQGAYEQYF; cdr3_nt: TGCGCCAGCAGACCGCTGCAGGGGGCTTACGAGCAGTACTTC
d_call: NA; clone_size: NA; v_call: TRBV30; j_call: TRBJ1-2; cdr3_aa: CAWSLSLVVNYGYTF; cdr3_nt: TGTGCCTGGAGCCTGAGCCTGGTAGTGAACTATGGCTACACCTTC
d_call: NA; clone_size: NA; v_call: TRBV25-1; j_call: TRBJ2-5; cdr3_aa: CASSEAGVQETQYF; cdr3_nt: TGTGCCAGCAGTGAGGCCGGGGTGCAAGAGACCCAGTACTTC
d_call: TRBD1; clone_size: NA; v_call: TRBV5-6; j_call: TRBJ1-2; cdr3_aa: CASSLDGPGGYGYTF; cdr3_nt: TGTGCCAGCAGCTTGGATGGCCCAGGGGGCTATGGCTACACCTTC
d_call: NA; clone_size: NA; v_call: TRBV10-1; j_call: TRBJ2-5; cdr3_aa: CASSDPAQGPQETQYF; cdr3_nt: TGCGCCAGCAGTGACCCCGCACAGGGTCCCCAAGAGACCCAGTACTTC
d_call: TRBD1; clone_size: NA; v_call: TRBV6-5; j_call: TRBJ1-3; cdr3_aa: CASSYSYSGGANTIYF; cdr3_nt: TGTGCCAGCAGTTACTCGTATTCAGGGGGCGCGAACACCATATATTTT
d_call: NA; clone_size: NA; v_call: TRBV2; j_call: TRBJ1-3; cdr3_aa: CASSPDASSGNTIYF; cdr3_nt: TGTGCCAGCAGTCCGGACGCAAGCTCTGGAAACACCATATATTTT
d_call: TRBD2; clone_size: NA; v_call: TRBV6-4; j_call: TRBJ2-7; cdr3_aa: CASNQLAGGPYEQYF; cdr3_nt: TGTGCCAGCAATCAACTAGCGGGAGGCCCCTACGAGCAGTACTTC
d_call: NA; clone_size: NA; v_call: TRBV11-2; j_call: TRBJ2-3; cdr3_aa: CASSFPYRDTQYF; cdr3_nt: TGTGCCAGCAGCTTCCCCTACAGGGATACGCAGTATTTT
d_call: TRBD1; clone_size: NA; v_call: TRBV2; j_call: TRBJ2-3; cdr3_aa: CASSGQGEKYF; cdr3_nt: TGTGCCAGCAGTGGACAGGGGGAAAAGTATTTT
d_call: TRBD1; clone_size: NA; v_call: TRBV13; j_call: TRBJ2-6; cdr3_aa: CASSNRQGTGANVLTF; cdr3_nt: TGTGCCAGCAGCAACCGACAGGGGACTGGGGCCAACGTCCTGACTTTC
d_call: TRBD1; clone_size: NA; v_call: TRBV10-2; j_call: TRBJ1-5; cdr3_aa: CASFEGQGARGQPQHF; cdr3_nt: TGCGCCAGCTTCGAGGGACAGGGGGCGCGAGGTCAGCCCCAGCATTTT
d_call: NA; clone_size: NA; v_call: TRBV7-2; j_call: TRBJ1-5; cdr3_aa: CASSLMGQDQPQHF; cdr3_nt: TGTGCCAGCAGCTTAATGGGTCAAGATCAGCCCCAGCATTTT